Presented here are 18 T cell receptor beta chains from one specimen sequenced in a study of T cell responses to AZD1222 COVID-19 vaccine. Data came from immunoSEQ multiplex PCR; TCRdb stores just in-frame clones and leaves some out. The table shows fewer than 85,000 clones, with around 89% occurring only once. The starting material was peripheral blood, obtained on day 0 of AZD1222 vaccination. Receptors were obtained from an adult in good health.

The chain employs TRBV12-5 and TRBJ2-7; D is uncertain. V lost 7 bases, J lost 4 bases, and 14 bases lay in between. Germline-derived CDR1 and CDR2 are LGHNT and FRNRAP. The CDR3 is made up of 13 amino acids. DNA of the CDR3: TGTGCTAGTGCCCTTGAGTCCCGGTACGAGCAGTACTTC. The encoded protein is CASALESRYEQYF.

The chain employs TRBV5-8 and TRBJ1-5; D is ambiguous. The CDR3 consists of 14 residues. Germline V gene data show CDR1 as SGHTS and CDR2 as YDEGEE. Trimming removed 6 bases at V and 0 bases at J, with 10 bases between. The CDR3 region has the DNA TGTGCCAGCACCTACCTTAATAGCAATCAGCCCCAGCATTTT. This codes for CASTYLNSNQPQHF.

V gene TRBV4-1 combines with J gene TRBJ2-5, with a tentative D call TRBD2 (6 bases). V was pared by 4 bases and J by 4 bases, with 16 bases between. The length of the CDR3 is 15 residues. The germline V gene encodes CDR1 MGHRA and CDR2 YSYEKL. CDR3 amino acids: CASSPLPGRRETQYF. The CDR3 DNA reads as TGCGCCAGCAGCCCGCTCCCTGGGAGGCGAGAGACCCAGTACTTC.

This chain links TRBV7-6 with TRBJ1-5; 10 positions match TRBD1. The CDR3 has 16 residues. V lost 3 bases, J lost 3 bases, and 5 bases stayed unmatched. Germline CDR1 and CDR2: SGHVS and FNYEAQ. Here the CDR3 reads CASSLGTGATNQPQHF. The DNA for the CDR3 is TGTGCCAGCAGCTTGGGGACAGGGGCCACCAATCAGCCCCAGCATTTT.

The chain uses TRBV18 and TRBJ2-3, with D possibly being TRBD2 (5 bases). Deletions cut 4 bases from V and 6 bases from J, with 17 bases between. The CDR3 contains 15 residues. Germline CDR1 is KGHSH and CDR2 is LQKENI. The CDR3: CASSRIAGGGDTQYF. The CDR3 region has the DNA TGTGCCAGCTCACGTATCGCGGGCGGCGGGGATACGCAGTATTTT.

The gene calls are TRBV6-2 or TRBV6-3 and TRBJ2-1, with 7 bases fitting TRBD1. The CDR3 length is 14 residues. The V and J ends lost 6 bases and 6 bases, in that order; junction bases with no gene match: 8. The germline V gene has CDR1 MNHEY and CDR2 SVGEGT. CDR3 nucleotides: TGTGCCAGCAGACCTCGGACAGGAGGCAATGAGCAGTTCTTC. Its protein product is CASRPRTGGNEQFF.

The V call is TRBV4-1, the J call TRBJ2-5; no clear D. CDR1 is MGHRA and CDR2 is YSYEKL in the germline V gene. V was shortened by 0 bases and J by 4 bases, with 12 bases between the two germline ends. This CDR3 comprises 15 residues. CDR3 in amino acids: CASSQDLGQRETQYF. The CDR3 DNA is TGCGCCAGCAGCCAAGATCTTGGGCAGAGAGAGACCCAGTACTTC.

The chain carries TRBV28 and TRBJ1-2, with D unclear. V lost 7 bases and J 0 bases, leaving 12 bases between the germline ends. This CDR3 is 14 amino acids long. Germline V gene sequence: CDR1 MDHEN, CDR2 SYDVKM. The CDR3 loop is CASNFGPANYGYTF. DNA of the CDR3: TGTGCCAGCAATTTCGGGCCCGCTAACTATGGCTACACCTTC.

This chain links TRBV7-7 with TRBJ2-5; TRBD1 matches 8 bases. From germline, CDR1 is SSHAT and CDR2 FNYEAQ (reference sequence). V trimming: 5 bases; J trimming: 3 bases; junction bases outside the gene matches: 2. The CDR3 has 13 residues. Here the CDR3 DNA reads TGTGCCAGCAGCGCGGACAGGGAAGAGACCCAGTACTTC. It yields the protein CASSADREETQYF. Using reference TRBV7-7 and TRBJ2-5 for the parts outside the CDR3, the full variable domain is GAGVSQSPRYKVTKRGQDVTLRCDPISSHATLYWYQQALGQGPEFLTYFNYEAQPDKSGLPSDRFSAERPEGSISTLTIQRTEQRDSAMYRCASSADREETQYFGPGTRLLVL.

V is TRBV7-8 and J is TRBJ2-5, with D uncertain. CDR3 length: 14 amino acids. V was clipped by 0 bases and J by 0 bases, with 5 bases between them. Germline V gives CDR1 SGHVS, CDR2 FQNEAQ. The CDR3 nucleotides read TGTGCCAGCAGCTTAGCAGGGTACCAAGAGACCCAGTACTTC. Its protein product is CASSLAGYQETQYF.

The chain combines TRBV4-2 with TRBJ2-1; tentative D call: TRBD2 (6 bases). V was clipped by 4 bases and J by 6 bases, with 22 bases between them. Germline-derived CDR1 and CDR2 are LGHNA and YNFKEQ. The CDR3 covers 17 residues. CDR3 loop: CASSLSTGLASFNEQFF. The CDR3 DNA reads TGTGCCAGCAGCCTCTCAACCGGGCTAGCGAGTTTCAATGAGCAGTTCTTC.

The rearrangement uses TRBV27 and TRBJ2-3, with 10 bases lining up with TRBD2. The CDR3 is made up of 17 amino acids. The germline gives CDR1 MNHEY, CDR2 SMNVEV (reference sequence). Trimming removed 5 bases from V and 3 bases from J; junction bases left unmatched: 11. CDR3 in DNA: TGTGCCAGCAGTACGAAGACTAGCGGGCGAAAGACAGATACGCAGTATTTT. This gives the protein CASSTKTSGRKTDTQYF.

V usage is TRBV9 and J usage is TRBJ2-7, with 8 bases aligning to TRBD1. Germline loops: CDR1 SGDLS, CDR2 YYNGEE. Losses at the gene ends were 2 bases for V and 0 bases for J; bases not matched to a gene: 4. The CDR3 is 15 residues long. The CDR3 DNA is TGTGCCAGCAGCGTCTCGGGACAGGCCTCCTACGAGCAGTACTTC. It specifies CASSVSGQASYEQYF.

The count of this clone is one. The chain recombines TRBV9 with TRBJ2-7; D could derive from TRBD1 or TRBD2 (5 bases each). Trimming took 2 bases from V and 0 from J, leaving 6 bases between them. The CDR3 totals 13 residues. Germline V lookup: CDR1 SGDLS, CDR2 YYNGEE. The CDR3 sequence: CASSVGASYEQYF. CDR3 nucleotide sequence: TGTGCCAGCAGCGTCGGGGCCTCCTACGAGCAGTACTTC.

The chain links TRBV7-2 to TRBJ2-2; possibly TRBD2 for D (7 bases). Germline lookup yields CDR1 SGHTA and CDR2 FQGNSA. V lost 5 bases, J lost 3 bases, and 13 bases lay in between. The CDR3 runs to 15 residues. The DNA for the CDR3 is TGTGCCAGCAGCAGGGGGGGGCTGGACACCGGGGAGCTGTTTTTT. Its translation is CASSRGGLDTGELFF.

The rearrangement uses TRBV11-3 and TRBJ1-1, with D perhaps matching TRBD1 (5 bases). Germline CDR1 reads SGHNT; CDR2 reads YENEEA. Trimming shortened V by 5 bases and J by 3 bases, and 10 bases separated the two germline ends. CDR3 size: 13 residues. CDR3 nucleotides: TGTGCCAGCAGCGAGGACATGGACACTGAAGCTTTCTTT. Its translation: CASSEDMDTEAFF.

The chain links TRBV18 to TRBJ2-1; 7 bases agree with TRBD2. V was pared by 3 bases and J by 5 bases, with 7 bases of the junction left unmatched. The germline CDR1 and CDR2 sequences are KGHSH and LQKENI. The CDR3 is 15 residues long. CDR3 loop: CASSPVGGEDNEQFF. Here the CDR3 DNA reads TGTGCCAGCTCACCCGTGGGAGGGGAAGACAATGAGCAGTTCTTC.

This clone has a single count. The gene calls are TRBV6-2 or TRBV6-3 and TRBJ2-3; 7 positions match TRBD1. V trimming: 2 bases; J trimming: 6 bases; junction bases outside the gene matches: 5. Per germline, CDR1 MNHEY and CDR2 SVGEGT. The CDR3 contains 14 residues. CDR3 loop: CASSYRSQGDTQYF. The CDR3 region has the DNA TGTGCCAGCAGTTACCGCTCACAGGGGGATACGCAGTATTTT.